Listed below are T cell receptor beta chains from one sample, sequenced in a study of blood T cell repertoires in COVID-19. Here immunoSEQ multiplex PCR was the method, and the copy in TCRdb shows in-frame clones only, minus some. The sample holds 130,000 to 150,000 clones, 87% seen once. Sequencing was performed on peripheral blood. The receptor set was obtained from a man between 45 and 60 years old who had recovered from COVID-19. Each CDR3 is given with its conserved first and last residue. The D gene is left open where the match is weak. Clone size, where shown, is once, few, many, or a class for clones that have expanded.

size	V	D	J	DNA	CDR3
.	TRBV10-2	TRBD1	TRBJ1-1	TGCGCCAGCAGTGAGCGGGACAGGGGGGTGAACACTGAAGCTTTCTTT	CASSERDRGVNTEAFF
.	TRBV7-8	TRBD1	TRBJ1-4	TGTGCCAGCAGCCGGGACAGGGCGAGTGAAAAACTGTTTTTT	CASSRDRASEKLFF
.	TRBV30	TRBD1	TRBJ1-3	TGTGCCTGGATGGAACAGGGGACCTCTGGAAACACCATATATTTT	CAWMEQGTSGNTIYF
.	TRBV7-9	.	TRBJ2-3	TGTGCCAGCAGCCATACACCCGATACGCAGTATTTT	CASSHTPDTQYF
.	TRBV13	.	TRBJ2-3	TGTGCCAGCAGCTTACCAGTTTACACAGATACGCAGTATTTT	CASSLPVYTDTQYF
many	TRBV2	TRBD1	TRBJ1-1	TGTGCCAGCCAAGGGACAGCTGAAGCTTTCTTT	CASQGTAEAFF
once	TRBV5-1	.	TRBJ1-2	TGCGCCAGCAGTTTAGGGAGTGGGTATGGCTACACCTTC	CASSLGSGYGYTF
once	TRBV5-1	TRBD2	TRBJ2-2	TGCGCCAGCAGCTTCGCGACTAGCGGGGTCGGGGAGCTGTTTTTT	CASSFATSGVGELFF
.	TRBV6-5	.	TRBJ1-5	TGTGCCAGCCTCGTCGGGAATCAGCCCCAGCATTTT	CASLVGNQPQHF
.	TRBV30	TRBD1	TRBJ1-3	TGTGCCTGGAGTACAGGGACAGTCACTGGAAACACCATATATTTT	CAWSTGTVTGNTIYF
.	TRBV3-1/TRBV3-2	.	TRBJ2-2	TGTGCCAGCAGCCCCGGGACTGCGAACACCGGGGAGCTGTTTTTT	CASSPGTANTGELFF
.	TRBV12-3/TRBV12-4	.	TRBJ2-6	TGTGCCAGCAGTTTCCCAGGGGCCAACGTCCTGACTTTC	CASSFPGANVLTF
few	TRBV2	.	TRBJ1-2	TGTGCCAGCACCCCCCGGGGGTTGGGTGGCTACACCTTC	CASTPRGLGGYTF
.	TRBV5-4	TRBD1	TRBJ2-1	TGTGCCAGCAGCTTGGAATTTGTAAGGACAGGGGGAACCGATGAGCAGTTCTTC	CASSLEFVRTGGTDEQFF
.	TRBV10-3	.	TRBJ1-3	TGTGCCATCAGGGCAAATGAATCTGGAAACACCATATATTTT	CAIRANESGNTIYF
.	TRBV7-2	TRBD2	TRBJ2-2	TGTGCCAGCAGCTCGTCTAGCGGACCGTTCGCGAACACCGGGGAGCTGTTTTTT	CASSSSSGPFANTGELFF
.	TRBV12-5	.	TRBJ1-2	TGTGCTAGTGGTTTGGTACCGGAGGGGAACTATGGCTACACCTTC	CASGLVPEGNYGYTF
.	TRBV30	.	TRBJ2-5	TGTGCCTGGAGTCGGGGTCCTTATGGCCAAGAGACCCAGTACTTC	CAWSRGPYGQETQYF
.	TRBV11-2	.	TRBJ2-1	TGTGCCAGCAGCCCTATCTCTTCCTACAATGAGCAGTTCTTC	CASSPISSYNEQFF
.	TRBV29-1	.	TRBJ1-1	TGCAGCGTTGAGGGCAGAATGTCCATGAACACTGAAGCTTTCTTT	CSVEGRMSMNTEAFF
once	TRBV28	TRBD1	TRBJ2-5	TGTGCCAGCAGTTCCCTATCCGGACAGGGTAAAGAGACCCAGTACTTC	CASSSLSGQGKETQYF
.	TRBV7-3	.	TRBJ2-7	TGTGCCAGCAGCTTAAGGGGGCAGGGTCTACCTTCCGAGCAGTACTTC	CASSLRGQGLPSEQYF
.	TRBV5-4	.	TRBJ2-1	TGTGCCAGCAGCTCGGACTGGTTCTACAATGAGCAGTTCTTC	CASSSDWFYNEQFF
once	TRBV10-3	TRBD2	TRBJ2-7	TGTGCCATCAGCACCGGACTAGCGGGCTACGAGCAGTACTTC	CAISTGLAGYEQYF
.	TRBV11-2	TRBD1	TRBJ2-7	TGTGCCAGCAGCCCGGACAGGGTCCACTACGAGCAGTACTTC	CASSPDRVHYEQYF
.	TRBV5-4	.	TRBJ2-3	TGTGCCAGCAGTATTGTTCCAGATACGCAGTATTTT	CASSIVPDTQYF
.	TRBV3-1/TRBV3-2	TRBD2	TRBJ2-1	TGTGCCAGCAGCCAGACTAGCGGGGGTTGGTATGAGCAGTTCTTC	CASSQTSGGWYEQFF
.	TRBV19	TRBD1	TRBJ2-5	TGTGCCAGTAGCTTTTCTCAGTCTCAGGGGGTTGAGACCCAGTACTTC	CASSFSQSQGVETQYF
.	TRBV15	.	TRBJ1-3	TGTGCCACCAGGCCGCGTCTCGCGGACACCATATATTTT	CATRPRLADTIYF
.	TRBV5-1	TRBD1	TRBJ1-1	TGCGCCAGCAGCTTGGCGGACAGGGAGAACACTGAAGCTTTCTTT	CASSLADRENTEAFF
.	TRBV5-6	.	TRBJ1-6	TGTGCCAGCAGCTTCGACAACCCAAATTCACCCCTCCACTTT	CASSFDNPNSPLHF
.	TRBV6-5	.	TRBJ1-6	TGTGCCAGCAGTTCTTCAGGGTGGCAGCCCCTCCACTTT	CASSSSGWQPLHF
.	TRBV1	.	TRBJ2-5	TGCACCAGCAGCCAGCGCGCCGACACTAGCGGGGGGAACCTCTCTTCGTACCAAGAGACCCAGTACTTC	CTSSQRADTSGGNLSSYQETQYF
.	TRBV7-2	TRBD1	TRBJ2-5	TGTGCCAGCAGCCAGGGACAGTTGGGAGAGACCCAGTACTTC	CASSQGQLGETQYF
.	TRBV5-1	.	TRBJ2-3	TGCGCCAGCAGCTTGGGAGGTCAAGGCCCTGCAGATACGCAGTATTTT	CASSLGGQGPADTQYF
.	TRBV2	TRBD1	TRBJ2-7	TGTGCCAGCAGGAGGGACAGCTCCTACGAGCAGTACTTC	CASRRDSSYEQYF
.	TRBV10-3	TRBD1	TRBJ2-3	TGTGCCATCAGCAGACAGGGAGAGGCAGATACGCAGTATTTT	CAISRQGEADTQYF
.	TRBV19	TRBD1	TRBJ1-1	TGTGCCAGTAGTAGTAAGACAGGGGGCCGTTTAGAAGCTTTCTTT	CASSSKTGGRLEAFF
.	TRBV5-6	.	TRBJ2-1	TGTGCCAGCAGCCCTATCCAGGGCGGCAATGAGCAGTTCTTC	CASSPIQGGNEQFF
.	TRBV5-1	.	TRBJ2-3	TGCGCCAGCAGGTTGACAGTCACAGATACGCAGTATTTT	CASRLTVTDTQYF
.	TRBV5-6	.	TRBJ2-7	TGTGCCAGCAGCTTCCCAGATACCTACGAGCAGTACTTC	CASSFPDTYEQYF
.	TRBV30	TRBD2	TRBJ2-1	TGTGCCTATCATGTGGGGCTAGCGGGGGGGCAGCGAAATGAGCAGTTCTTC	CAYHVGLAGGQRNEQFF
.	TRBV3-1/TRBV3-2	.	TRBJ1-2	TGTGCCAGCAGCCAAGACCCCAGGTCCGGCTACACCTTC	CASSQDPRSGYTF